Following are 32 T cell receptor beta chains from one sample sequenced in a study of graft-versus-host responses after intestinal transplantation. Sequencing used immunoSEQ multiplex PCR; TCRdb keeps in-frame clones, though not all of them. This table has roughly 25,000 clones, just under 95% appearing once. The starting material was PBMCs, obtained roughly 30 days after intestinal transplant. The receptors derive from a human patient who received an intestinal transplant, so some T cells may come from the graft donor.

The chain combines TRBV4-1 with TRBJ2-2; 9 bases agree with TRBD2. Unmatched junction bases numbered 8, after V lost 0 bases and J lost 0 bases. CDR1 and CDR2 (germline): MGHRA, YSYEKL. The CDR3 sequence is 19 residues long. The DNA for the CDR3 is TGCGCCAGCAGCCAAGATCTCGCTAGCGGGGTCGCGAACACCGGGGAGCTGTTTTTT. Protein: CASSQDLASGVANTGELFF.

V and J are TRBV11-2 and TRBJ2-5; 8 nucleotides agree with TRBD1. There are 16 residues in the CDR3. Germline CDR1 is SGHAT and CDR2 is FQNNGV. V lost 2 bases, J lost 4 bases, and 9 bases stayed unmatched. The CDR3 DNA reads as TGTGCCAGCAGCTTACAGGGGGCACAGGGTTTAGAGACCCAGTACTTC. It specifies CASSLQGAQGLETQYF.

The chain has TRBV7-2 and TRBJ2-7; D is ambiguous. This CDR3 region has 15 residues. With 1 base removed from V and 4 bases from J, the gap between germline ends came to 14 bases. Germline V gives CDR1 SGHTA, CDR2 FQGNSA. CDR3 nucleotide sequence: TGTGCCAGCAGCTTAGGGGTGGGCATCGGGTACGAGCAGTACTTC. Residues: CASSLGVGIGYEQYF.

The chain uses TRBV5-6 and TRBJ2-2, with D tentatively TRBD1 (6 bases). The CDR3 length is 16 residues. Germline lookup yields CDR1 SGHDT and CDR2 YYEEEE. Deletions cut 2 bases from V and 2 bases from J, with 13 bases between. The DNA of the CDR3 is TGTGCCAGCAGCTTTTTGTCAGGGGCCAACACCGGGGAGCTGTTTTTT. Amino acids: CASSFLSGANTGELFF.

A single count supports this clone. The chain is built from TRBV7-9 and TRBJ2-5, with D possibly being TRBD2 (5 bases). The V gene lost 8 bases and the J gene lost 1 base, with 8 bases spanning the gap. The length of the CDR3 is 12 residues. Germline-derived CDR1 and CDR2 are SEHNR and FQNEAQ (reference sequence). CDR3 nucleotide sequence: TGTGCCAGCGAGGGCCTCCAAGAGACCCAGTACTTC. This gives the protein CASEGLQETQYF.

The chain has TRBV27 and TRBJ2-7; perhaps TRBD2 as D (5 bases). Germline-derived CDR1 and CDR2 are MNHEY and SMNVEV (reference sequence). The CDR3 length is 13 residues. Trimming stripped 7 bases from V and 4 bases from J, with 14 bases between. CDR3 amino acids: CASKALGSYEQYF. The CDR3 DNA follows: TGTGCCAGCAAAGCATTGGGGAGTTACGAGCAGTACTTC.

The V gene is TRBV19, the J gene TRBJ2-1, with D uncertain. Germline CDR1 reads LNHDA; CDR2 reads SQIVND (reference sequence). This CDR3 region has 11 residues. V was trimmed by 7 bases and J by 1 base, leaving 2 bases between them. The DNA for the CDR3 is TGTGCCAGTAATTCCTACAATGAGCAGTTCTTC. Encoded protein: CASNSYNEQFF.

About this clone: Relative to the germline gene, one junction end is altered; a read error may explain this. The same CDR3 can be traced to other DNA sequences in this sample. The CDR3 sequence: CASSLFGWGRGVSYEQYF. Written as DNA, the CDR3 is TGTGCCAGCAGTTTATTCGGGTGGGGGCGAGGGGTCTCCTACGAGCAATACTTC. This chain uses TRBV28 with TRBJ2-7, with D perhaps matching TRBD1 (6 bases). The CDR3 loop spans 18 amino acids. From germline, CDR1 is MDHEN and CDR2 SYDVKM.

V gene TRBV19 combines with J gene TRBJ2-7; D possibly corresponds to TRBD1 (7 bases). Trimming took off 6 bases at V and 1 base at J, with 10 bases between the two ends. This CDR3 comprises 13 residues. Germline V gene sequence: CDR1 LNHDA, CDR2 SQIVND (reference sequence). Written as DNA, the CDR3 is TGTGCCAGTAGACCAGGGGGGTCCTACGAGCAGTACTTC. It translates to CASRPGGSYEQYF. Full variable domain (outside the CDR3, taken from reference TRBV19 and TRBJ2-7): DGGITQSPKYLFRKEGQNVTLSCEQNLNHDAMYWYRQDPGQGLRLIYYSQIVNDFQKGDIAEGYSVSREKKESFPLTVTSAQKNPTAFYLCASRPGGSYEQYFGPGTRLTVT.

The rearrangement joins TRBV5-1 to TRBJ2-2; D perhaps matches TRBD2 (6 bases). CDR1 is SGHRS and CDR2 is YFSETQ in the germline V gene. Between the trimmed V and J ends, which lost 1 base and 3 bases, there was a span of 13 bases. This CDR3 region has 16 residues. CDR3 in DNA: TGCGCCAGCAGCTTGTTAGAAGCGGGCTACACCGGGGAGCTGTTTTTT. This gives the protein CASSLLEAGYTGELFF.

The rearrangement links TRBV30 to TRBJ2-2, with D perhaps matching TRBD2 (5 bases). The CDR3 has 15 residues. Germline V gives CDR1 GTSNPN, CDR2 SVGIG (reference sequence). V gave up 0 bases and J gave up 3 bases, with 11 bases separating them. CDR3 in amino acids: CAWSVGRAHTGELFF. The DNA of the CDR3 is TGTGCCTGGAGTGTAGGGCGGGCGCACACCGGGGAGCTGTTTTTT. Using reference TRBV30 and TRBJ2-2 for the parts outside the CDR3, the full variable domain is SQTIHQWPATLVQPVGSPLSLECTVEGTSNPNLYWYRQAAGRGLQLLFYSVGIGQISSEVPQNLSASRPQDRQFILSSKKLLLSDSGFYLCAWSVGRAHTGELFFGEGSRLTVL.

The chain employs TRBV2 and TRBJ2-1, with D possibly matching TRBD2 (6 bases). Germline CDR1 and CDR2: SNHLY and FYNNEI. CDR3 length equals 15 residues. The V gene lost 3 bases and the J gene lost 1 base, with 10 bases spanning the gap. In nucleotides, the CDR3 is TGTGCCAGCAGTGAGCGAGGGACTTCCTACAATGAGCAGTTCTTC. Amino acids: CASSERGTSYNEQFF.

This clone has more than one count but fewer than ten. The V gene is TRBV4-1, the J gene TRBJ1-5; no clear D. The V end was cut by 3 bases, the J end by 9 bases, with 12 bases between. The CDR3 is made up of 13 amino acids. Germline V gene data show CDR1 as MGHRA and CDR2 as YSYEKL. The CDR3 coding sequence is TGCGCCAGCAGCCACTTGGCCCTCTGGCCCCAGCATTTT. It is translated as CASSHLALWPQHF.

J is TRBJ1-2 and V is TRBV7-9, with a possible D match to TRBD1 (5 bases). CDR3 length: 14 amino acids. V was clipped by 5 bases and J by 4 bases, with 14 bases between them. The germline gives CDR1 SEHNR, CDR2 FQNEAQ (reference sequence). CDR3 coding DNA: TGTGCCAGCAGCCCGTACGGGGGGGGCTATGGCTACACCTTC. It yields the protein CASSPYGGGYGYTF.

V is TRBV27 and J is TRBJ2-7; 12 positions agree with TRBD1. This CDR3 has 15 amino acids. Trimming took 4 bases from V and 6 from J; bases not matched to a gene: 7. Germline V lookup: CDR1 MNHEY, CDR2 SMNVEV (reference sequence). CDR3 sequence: CASSWGTGGFGEQYF. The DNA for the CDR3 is TGTGCCAGCAGTTGGGGGACAGGGGGCTTTGGCGAGCAGTACTTC.

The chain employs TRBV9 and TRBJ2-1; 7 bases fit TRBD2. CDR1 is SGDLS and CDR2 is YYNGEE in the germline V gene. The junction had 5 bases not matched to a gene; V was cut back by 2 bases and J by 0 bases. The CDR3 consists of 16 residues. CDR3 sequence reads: CASSVVAGVSYNEQFF. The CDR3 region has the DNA TGTGCCAGCAGCGTCGTAGCGGGCGTCTCCTACAATGAGCAGTTCTTC. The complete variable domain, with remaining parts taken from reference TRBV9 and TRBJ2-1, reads DSGVTQTPKHLITATGQRVTLRCSPRSGDLSVYWYQQSLDQGLQFLIQYYNGEERAKGNILERFSAQQFPDLHSELNLSSLELGDSALYFCASSVVAGVSYNEQFFGPGTRLTVL.

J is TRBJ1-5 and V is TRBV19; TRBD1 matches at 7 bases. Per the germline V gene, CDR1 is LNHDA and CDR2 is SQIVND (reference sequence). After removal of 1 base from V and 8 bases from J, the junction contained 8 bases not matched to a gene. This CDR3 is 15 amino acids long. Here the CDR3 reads CASSIGPGQKEPQHF. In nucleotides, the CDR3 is TGTGCCAGTAGTATAGGCCCGGGACAGAAGGAGCCCCAGCATTTT.

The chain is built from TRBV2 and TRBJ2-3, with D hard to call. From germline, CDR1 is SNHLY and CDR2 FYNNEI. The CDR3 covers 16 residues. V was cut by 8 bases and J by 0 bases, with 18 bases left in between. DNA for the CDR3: TGTGCCAGCCAACGAGAAACTGGGCCTAGCACAGATACGCAGTATTTT. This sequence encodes CASQRETGPSTDTQYF.

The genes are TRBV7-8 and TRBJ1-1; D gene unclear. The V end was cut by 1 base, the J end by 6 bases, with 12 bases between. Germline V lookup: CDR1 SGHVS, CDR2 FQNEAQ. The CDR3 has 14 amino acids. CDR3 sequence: CASSLGPDRAEAFF. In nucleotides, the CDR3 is TGTGCCAGCAGCTTAGGACCAGATCGAGCTGAAGCTTTCTTT. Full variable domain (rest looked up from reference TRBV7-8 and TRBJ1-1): GAGVSQSPRYKVAKRGQDVALRCDPISGHVSLFWYQQALGQGPEFLTYFQNEAQLDKSGLPSDRFFAERPEGSVSTLKIQRTQQEDSAVYLCASSLGPDRAEAFFGQGTRLTVV.

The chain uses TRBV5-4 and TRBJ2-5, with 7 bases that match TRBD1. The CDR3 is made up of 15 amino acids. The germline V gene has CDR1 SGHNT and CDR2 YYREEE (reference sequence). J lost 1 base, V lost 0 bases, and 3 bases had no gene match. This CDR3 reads CASSLARDSQETQYF. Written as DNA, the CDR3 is TGTGCCAGCAGCTTGGCCCGGGACAGCCAAGAGACCCAGTACTTC.

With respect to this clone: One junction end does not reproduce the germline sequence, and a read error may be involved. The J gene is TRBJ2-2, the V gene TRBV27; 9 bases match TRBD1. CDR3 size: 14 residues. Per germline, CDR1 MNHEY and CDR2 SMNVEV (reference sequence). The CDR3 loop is CASSLYRGPGELFF. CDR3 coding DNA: TGTGCCAGCAGCTTATACAGGGGGCCCGGGGAGCTGTTTTTT.

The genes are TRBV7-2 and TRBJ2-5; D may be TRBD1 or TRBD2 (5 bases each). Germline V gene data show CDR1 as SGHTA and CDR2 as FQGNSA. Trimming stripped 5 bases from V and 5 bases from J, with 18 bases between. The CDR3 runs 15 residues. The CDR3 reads CASSVDGARRETQYF. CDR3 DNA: TGTGCCAGCAGCGTCGACGGGGCAAGACGCGAGACCCAGTACTTC.

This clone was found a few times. The CDR3: CASSLTSGTDTQYF. In nucleotides, the CDR3 is TGTGCCAGCAGCTTAACTAGCGGCACAGATACGCAGTATTTT. The gene calls are TRBV7-3 and TRBJ2-3, with D possibly TRBD2 on 5 matching bases. The V and J ends lost 0 bases and 1 base respectively, with 5 bases between them. Germline CDR1 reads SGHTA; CDR2 reads FQGTGA. This CDR3 spans 14 amino acids.

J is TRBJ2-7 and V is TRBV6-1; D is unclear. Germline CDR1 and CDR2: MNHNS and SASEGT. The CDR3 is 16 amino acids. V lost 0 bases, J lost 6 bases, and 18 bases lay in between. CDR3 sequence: CASSEARALGTGEQYF. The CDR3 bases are TGTGCCAGCAGTGAAGCCCGGGCCCTGGGAACGGGCGAGCAGTACTTC.

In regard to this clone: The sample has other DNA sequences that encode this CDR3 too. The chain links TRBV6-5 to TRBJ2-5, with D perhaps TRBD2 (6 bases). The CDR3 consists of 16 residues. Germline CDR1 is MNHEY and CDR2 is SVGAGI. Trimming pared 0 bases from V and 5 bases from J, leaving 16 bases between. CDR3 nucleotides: TGTGCCAGCAGTTACTCCTATTCGTTCCTAGCGGAGACCCAGTACTTC. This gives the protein CASSYSYSFLAETQYF.

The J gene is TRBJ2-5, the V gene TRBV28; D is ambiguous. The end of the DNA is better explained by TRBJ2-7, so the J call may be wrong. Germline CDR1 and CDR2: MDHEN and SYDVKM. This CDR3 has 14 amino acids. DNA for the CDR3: TGTGCCAGCAGTTTAAACCCGGGTTTCTACGAGCAGTACTTC. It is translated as CASSLNPGFYEQYF.

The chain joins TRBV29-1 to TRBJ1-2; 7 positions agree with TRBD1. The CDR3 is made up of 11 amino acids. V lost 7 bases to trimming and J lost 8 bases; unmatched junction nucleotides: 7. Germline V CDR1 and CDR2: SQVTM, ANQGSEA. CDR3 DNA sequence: TGCAGCGCCCGGACAGGAACAGGCTACACCTTC. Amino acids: CSARTGTGYTF.

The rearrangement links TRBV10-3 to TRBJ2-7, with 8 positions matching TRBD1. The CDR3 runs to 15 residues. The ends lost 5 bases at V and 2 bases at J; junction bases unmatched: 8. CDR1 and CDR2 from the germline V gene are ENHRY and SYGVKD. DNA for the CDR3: TGTGCCATCAGTAACCCGGGACAGGCTACCTACGAGCAGTACTTC. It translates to CAISNPGQATYEQYF.

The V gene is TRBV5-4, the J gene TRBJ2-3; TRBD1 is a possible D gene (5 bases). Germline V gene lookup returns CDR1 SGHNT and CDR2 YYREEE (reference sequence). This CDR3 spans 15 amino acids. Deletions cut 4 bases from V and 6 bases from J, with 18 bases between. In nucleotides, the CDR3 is TGTGCCAGCAGCCCGACAGCCGCTAAAGGGGATACGCAGTATTTT. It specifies CASSPTAAKGDTQYF.

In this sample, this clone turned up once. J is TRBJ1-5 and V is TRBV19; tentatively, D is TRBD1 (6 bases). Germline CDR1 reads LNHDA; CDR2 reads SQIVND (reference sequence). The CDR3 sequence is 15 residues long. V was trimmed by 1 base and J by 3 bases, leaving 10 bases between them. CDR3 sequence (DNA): TGTGCCAGTAGTATAGTTCCGGGGGCCAATCAGCCCCAGCATTTT. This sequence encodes CASSIVPGANQPQHF.

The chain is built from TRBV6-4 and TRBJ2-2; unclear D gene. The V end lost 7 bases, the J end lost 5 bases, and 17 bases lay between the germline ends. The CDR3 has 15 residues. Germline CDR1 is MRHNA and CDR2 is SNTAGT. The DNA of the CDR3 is TGTGCCAGCAAACCGAACAGCGCCGGGACCGGGGAGCTGTTTTTT. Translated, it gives CASKPNSAGTGELFF.

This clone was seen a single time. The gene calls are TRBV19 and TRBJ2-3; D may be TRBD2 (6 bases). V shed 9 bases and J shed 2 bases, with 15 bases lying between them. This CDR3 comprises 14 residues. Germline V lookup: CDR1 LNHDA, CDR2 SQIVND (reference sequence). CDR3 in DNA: TGTGCCAGCCGTCCTCTAGCGACCACAGATACGCAGTATTTT. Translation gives CASRPLATTDTQYF.